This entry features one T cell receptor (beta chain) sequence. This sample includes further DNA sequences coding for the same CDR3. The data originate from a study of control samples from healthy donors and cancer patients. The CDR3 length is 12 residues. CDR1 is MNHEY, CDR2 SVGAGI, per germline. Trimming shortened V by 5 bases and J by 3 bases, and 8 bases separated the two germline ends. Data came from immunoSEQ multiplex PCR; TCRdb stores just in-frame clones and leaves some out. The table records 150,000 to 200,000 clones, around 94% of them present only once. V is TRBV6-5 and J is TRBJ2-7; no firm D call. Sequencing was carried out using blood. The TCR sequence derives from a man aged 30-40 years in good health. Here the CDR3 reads CASSRGGYEQYF. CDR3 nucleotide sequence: TGTGCCAGCAGTCGCGGCGGCTACGAGCAGTACTTC.